Listed here are 9 T cell receptor beta chains from one sample, sequenced in a study of cytomegalovirus exposure and HLA in healthy donors. Primers for the PCR totalled 60 Vbeta and 13 Jbeta. Some clones are missing from TCRdb's copy, which holds only in-frame ones; the method was immunoSEQ multiplex PCR. The sample records 120,000 or so clones, 74% being singletons. Input material: PBMCs. Source of these receptors: a woman between 45 and 65 years old in good health and CMV-seropositive.

This clone was seen more than once but under ten times. V and J are TRBV2 and TRBJ1-1, with D possibly TRBD1 on 6 matching bases. This CDR3 contains 14 residues. V gave up 6 bases and J gave up 1 base, with 12 bases separating them. From germline, CDR1 is SNHLY and CDR2 FYNNEI. The CDR3 bases are TGTGCCAGCAGAAACGGACAGACGAACACTGAAGCTTTCTTT. As protein: CASRNGQTNTEAFF.

The chain has TRBV30 and TRBJ1-5; D possibly corresponds to TRBD1 (6 bases). V lost 5 bases, J lost 7 bases, and 12 bases lay in between. The germline gives CDR1 GTSNPN, CDR2 SVGIG (reference sequence). The CDR3 is 12 amino acids. In DNA form, the CDR3 reads TGTGCCTGGGGAACAGGGTCCCAGCCCCAGCATTTT. Amino acids: CAWGTGSQPQHF.

The V and J genes are TRBV7-9 and TRBJ2-5, with D hard to call. Trimming cost V 4 bases and J 1 base, with 7 bases left between them. The CDR3 consists of 13 residues. Germline assignment: CDR1 SEHNR and CDR2 FQNEAQ (reference sequence). CDR3 amino acids: CASSSPFQETQYF. DNA of the CDR3: TGTGCCAGCAGCTCCCCCTTCCAAGAGACCCAGTACTTC.

This clone was observed a single time. The chain recombines TRBV27 with TRBJ1-5; 7 bases map to TRBD1. Losses at the gene ends were 6 bases for V and 5 bases for J; bases not matched to a gene: 4. Germline loops: CDR1 MNHEY, CDR2 SMNVEV (reference sequence). The CDR3 loop spans 13 amino acids. Here the CDR3 reads CASSRDRDQPQHF. The CDR3 coding sequence is TGTGCCAGCAGCCGAGACAGGGATCAGCCCCAGCATTTT.

The genes are TRBV15 and TRBJ2-4; TRBD2 matches at 7 bases. The CDR3 totals 13 residues. Germline V lookup: CDR1 LNHNV, CDR2 YYDKDF (reference sequence). The trim removed 5 bases at V and 7 bases at J, leaving 5 bases unmatched. Here the CDR3 DNA reads TGTGCCACCAGCGGGGGGGGGTGGAACATTCAGTACTTC. The encoded protein is CATSGGGWNIQYF. The full variable domain, its missing parts supplied by reference TRBV15 and TRBJ2-4, is DAMVIQNPRYQVTQFGKPVTLSCSQTLNHNVMYWYQQKSSQAPKLLFHYYDKDFNNEADTPDNFQSRRPNTSFCFLDIRSPGLGDTAMYLCATSGGGWNIQYFGAGTRLSVL.

The rearrangement uses TRBV29-1 and TRBJ2-5; a weak D match, TRBD1 (7 bases). Trimming stripped 3 bases from V and 2 bases from J, with 10 bases between. The CDR3 has 13 amino acids. Germline CDR1 SQVTM, CDR2 ANQGSEA. CDR3 coding DNA: TGCAGCGTTGACAGGGGGGCACAAGAGACCCAGTACTTC. Its protein is CSVDRGAQETQYF. The full variable domain, rest sourced from reference TRBV29-1 and TRBJ2-5, is SAVISQKPSRDICQRGTSLTIQCQVDSQVTMMFWYRQQPGQSLTLIATANQGSEATYESGFVIDKFPISRPNLTFSTLTVSNMSPEDSSIYLCSVDRGAQETQYFGPGTRLLVL.

The CDR3 DNA reads as TGTGCTAGTGGTCTCGGGACAGTCGCTGAAGCTTTCTTT. Protein product: CASGLGTVAEAFF. The J gene is TRBJ1-1, the V gene TRBV12-5, with 7 positions matching TRBD1. The germline V gene encodes CDR1 LGHNT and CDR2 FRNRAP. The ends lost 5 bases at V and 6 bases at J; junction bases unmatched: 6. The CDR3 is made up of 13 amino acids.

The chain recombines TRBV27 with TRBJ2-3; 8 nucleotides line up with TRBD1. Per the germline V gene, CDR1 is MNHEY and CDR2 is SMNVEV (reference sequence). V was clipped by 2 bases and J by 5 bases; unmatched bases: 3. This CDR3 is built from 14 residues. The CDR3 DNA sequence: TGTGCCAGCAGTTTACAGGGGGCGATAGATACGCAGTATTTT. Its translation is CASSLQGAIDTQYF.

This CDR3 reads CASSLQGRRDEQFF. Written as DNA, the CDR3 is TGCGCCAGCAGCTTACAGGGGCGCCGCGATGAGCAGTTCTTC. The V call is TRBV5-1, the J call TRBJ2-1; 7 bases match TRBD1. Germline V gives CDR1 SGHRS, CDR2 YFSETQ. This CDR3 region has 14 residues. J was trimmed by 8 bases and V by 2 bases; bases with no gene match: 7.